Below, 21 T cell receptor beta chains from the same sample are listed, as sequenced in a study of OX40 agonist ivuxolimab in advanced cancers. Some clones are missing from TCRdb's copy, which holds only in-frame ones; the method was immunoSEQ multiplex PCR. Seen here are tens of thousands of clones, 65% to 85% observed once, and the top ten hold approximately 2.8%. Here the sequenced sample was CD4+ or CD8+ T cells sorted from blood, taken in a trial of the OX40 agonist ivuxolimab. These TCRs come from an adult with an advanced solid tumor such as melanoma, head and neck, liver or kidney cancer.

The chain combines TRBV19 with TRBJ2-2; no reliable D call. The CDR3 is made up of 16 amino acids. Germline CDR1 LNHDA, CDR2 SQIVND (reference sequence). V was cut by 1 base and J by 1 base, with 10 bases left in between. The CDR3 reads CASSIGWSGNTGELFF. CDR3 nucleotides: TGTGCCAGTAGTATAGGCTGGAGTGGGAACACCGGGGAGCTGTTTTTT. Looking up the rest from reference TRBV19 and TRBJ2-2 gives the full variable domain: DGGITQSPKYLFRKEGQNVTLSCEQNLNHDAMYWYRQDPGQGLRLIYYSQIVNDFQKGDIAEGYSVSREKKESFPLTVTSAQKNPTAFYLCASSIGWSGNTGELFFGEGSRLTVL.

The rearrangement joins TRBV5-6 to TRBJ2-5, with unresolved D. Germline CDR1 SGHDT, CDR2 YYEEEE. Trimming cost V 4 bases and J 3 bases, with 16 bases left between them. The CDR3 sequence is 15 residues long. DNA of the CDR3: TGTGCCAGCAGCCCCGGGTGGGGTGGGAAAGAGACCCAGTACTTC. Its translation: CASSPGWGGKETQYF.

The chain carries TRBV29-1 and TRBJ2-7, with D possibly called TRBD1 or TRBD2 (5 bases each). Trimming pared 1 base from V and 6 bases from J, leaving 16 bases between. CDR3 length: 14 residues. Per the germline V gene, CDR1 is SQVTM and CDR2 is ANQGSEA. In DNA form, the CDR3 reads TGCAGCGTTGAAGGGGGGAGACTGGGCGCCGAGCAGTACTTC. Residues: CSVEGGRLGAEQYF.

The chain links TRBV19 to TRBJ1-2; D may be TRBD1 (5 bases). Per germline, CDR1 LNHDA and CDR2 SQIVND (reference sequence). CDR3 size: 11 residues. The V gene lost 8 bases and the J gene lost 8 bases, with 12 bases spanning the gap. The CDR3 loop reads CASEQEGGYTF. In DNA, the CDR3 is TGTGCCAGTGAACAGGAGGGCGGCTACACCTTC.

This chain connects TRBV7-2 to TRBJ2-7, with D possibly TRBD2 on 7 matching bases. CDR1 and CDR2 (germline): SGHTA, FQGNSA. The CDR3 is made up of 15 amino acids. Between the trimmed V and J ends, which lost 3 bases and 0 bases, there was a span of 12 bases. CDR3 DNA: TGTGCCAGCAGCTTCGGCGGGGGCCGCTCCTACGAGCAGTACTTC. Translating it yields CASSFGGGRSYEQYF.

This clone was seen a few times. The CDR3 DNA reads TGTGCCACCGGGACAGGGGATCAGCCCCAGCATTTT. Its protein is CATGTGDQPQHF. The V gene is TRBV10-3, the J gene TRBJ1-5, with 10 positions matching TRBD1. The CDR3 is made up of 12 amino acids. CDR1 ENHRY and CDR2 SYGVKD come from the germline V gene. V lost 10 bases to trimming and J lost 5 bases; unmatched junction nucleotides: 2.

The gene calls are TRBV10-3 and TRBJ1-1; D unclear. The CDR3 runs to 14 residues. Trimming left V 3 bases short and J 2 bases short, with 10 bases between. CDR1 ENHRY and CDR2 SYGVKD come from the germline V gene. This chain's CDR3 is CAISEILGNTEAFF. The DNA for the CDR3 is TGTGCCATCAGTGAAATCCTCGGAAACACTGAAGCTTTCTTT.

The CDR3 loop is CASSRGGAYGYTF. The CDR3 bases are TGCGCCAGCAGCCGAGGGGGTGCTTATGGCTACACCTTC. This rearrangement joins TRBV4-1 to TRBJ1-2, with D possibly matching TRBD1 (6 bases). V was clipped by 4 bases and J by 5 bases, with 11 bases between them. The CDR3 loop spans 13 amino acids. Looked up from germline, CDR1 is MGHRA and CDR2 is YSYEKL.

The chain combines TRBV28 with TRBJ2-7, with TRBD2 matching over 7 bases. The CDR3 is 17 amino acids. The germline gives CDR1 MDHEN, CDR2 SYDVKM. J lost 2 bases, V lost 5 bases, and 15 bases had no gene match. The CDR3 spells CASSPPMWSSGTYEQYF. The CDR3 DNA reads TGTGCCAGCAGTCCCCCAATGTGGTCTAGCGGCACCTACGAGCAGTACTTC.

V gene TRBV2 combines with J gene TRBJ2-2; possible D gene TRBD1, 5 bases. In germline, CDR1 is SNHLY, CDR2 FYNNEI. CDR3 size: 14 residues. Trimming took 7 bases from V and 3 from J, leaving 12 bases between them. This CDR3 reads CASIAGLYTGELFF. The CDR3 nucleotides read TGTGCCAGCATAGCAGGGCTTTACACCGGGGAGCTGTTTTTT.

The CDR3 DNA reads TGTGCCAGCAGTGAAGACAGGGGCTACTACAATGAGCAGTTCTTC. Amino acids: CASSEDRGYYNEQFF. The V call is TRBV25-1, the J call TRBJ2-1, with 8 bases fitting TRBD1. Losses at the gene ends were 2 bases for V and 3 bases for J; bases not matched to a gene: 3. CDR1 MGHDK and CDR2 SYGVNS come from the germline V gene. The CDR3 runs 15 residues.

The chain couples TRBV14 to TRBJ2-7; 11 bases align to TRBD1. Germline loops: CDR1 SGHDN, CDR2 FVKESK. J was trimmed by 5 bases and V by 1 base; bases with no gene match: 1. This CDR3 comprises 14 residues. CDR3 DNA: TGTGCCAGCAGCCAAGGGACAGGGGGCCACGAGCAGTACTTC. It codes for CASSQGTGGHEQYF.

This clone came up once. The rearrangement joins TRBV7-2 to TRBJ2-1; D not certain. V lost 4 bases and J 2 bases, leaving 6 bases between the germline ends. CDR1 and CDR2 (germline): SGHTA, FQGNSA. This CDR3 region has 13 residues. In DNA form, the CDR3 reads TGTGCCAGCAGCTCCTATCCCTACAATGAGCAGTTCTTC. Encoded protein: CASSSYPYNEQFF.

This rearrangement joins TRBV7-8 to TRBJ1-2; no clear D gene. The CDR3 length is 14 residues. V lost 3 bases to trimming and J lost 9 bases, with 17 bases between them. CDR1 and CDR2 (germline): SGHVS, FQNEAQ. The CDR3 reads CASSLGQSGLSYTF. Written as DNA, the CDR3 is TGTGCCAGCAGCTTGGGCCAGTCCGGGTTAAGCTACACCTTC.

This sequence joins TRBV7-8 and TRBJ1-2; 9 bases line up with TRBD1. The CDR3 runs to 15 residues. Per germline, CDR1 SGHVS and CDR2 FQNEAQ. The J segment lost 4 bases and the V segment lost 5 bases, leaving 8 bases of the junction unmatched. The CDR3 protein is CASSRTGVEGYGYTF. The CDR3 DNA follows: TGTGCCAGCAGCCGGACAGGGGTGGAAGGCTATGGCTACACCTTC.

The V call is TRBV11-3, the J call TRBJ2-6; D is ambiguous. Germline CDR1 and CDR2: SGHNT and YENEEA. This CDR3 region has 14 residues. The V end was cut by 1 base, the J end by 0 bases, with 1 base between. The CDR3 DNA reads TGTGCCAGCAGCTTAGGCTCTGGGGCCAACGTCCTGACTTTC. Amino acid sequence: CASSLGSGANVLTF.

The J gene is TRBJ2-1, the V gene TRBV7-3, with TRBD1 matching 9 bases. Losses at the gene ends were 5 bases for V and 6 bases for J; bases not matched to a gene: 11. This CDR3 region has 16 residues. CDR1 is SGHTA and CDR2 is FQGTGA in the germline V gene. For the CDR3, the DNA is TGTGCCAGCAGCCTAGGGACAGGGAGAGGGGCCAATGAGCAGTTCTTC. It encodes CASSLGTGRGANEQFF.

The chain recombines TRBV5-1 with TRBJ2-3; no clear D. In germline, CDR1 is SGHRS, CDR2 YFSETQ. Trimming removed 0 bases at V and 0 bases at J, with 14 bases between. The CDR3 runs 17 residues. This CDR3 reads CASSLADSSSSTDTQYF. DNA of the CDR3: TGCGCCAGCAGCTTGGCCGATAGTAGCAGTAGCACAGATACGCAGTATTTT.

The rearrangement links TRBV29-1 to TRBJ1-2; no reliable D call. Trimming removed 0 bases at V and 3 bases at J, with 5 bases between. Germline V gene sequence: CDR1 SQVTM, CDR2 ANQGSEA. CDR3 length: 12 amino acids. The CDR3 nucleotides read TGCAGCGTTGAAGAGGGCTACTATGGCTACACCTTC. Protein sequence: CSVEEGYYGYTF. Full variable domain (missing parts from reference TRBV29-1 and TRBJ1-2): SAVISQKPSRDICQRGTSLTIQCQVDSQVTMMFWYRQQPGQSLTLIATANQGSEATYESGFVIDKFPISRPNLTFSTLTVSNMSPEDSSIYLCSVEEGYYGYTFGSGTRLTVV.

The CDR3 coding sequence is TGTGCCAGCAGTGCGGGAGGTGAGGCTTTCTTT. Protein: CASSAGGEAFF. This rearrangement joins TRBV6-5 to TRBJ1-1; D remains unclear. The CDR3 spans 11 residues. The germline V gene has CDR1 MNHEY and CDR2 SVGAGI. V gave up 5 bases and J gave up 11 bases, with 12 bases separating them.

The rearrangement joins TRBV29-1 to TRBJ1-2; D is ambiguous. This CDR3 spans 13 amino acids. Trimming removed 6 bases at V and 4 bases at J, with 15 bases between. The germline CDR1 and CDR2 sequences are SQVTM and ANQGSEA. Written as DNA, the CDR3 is TGCAGCGTCCTTGGGTTAACGAGCTATGGCTACACCTTC. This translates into CSVLGLTSYGYTF.